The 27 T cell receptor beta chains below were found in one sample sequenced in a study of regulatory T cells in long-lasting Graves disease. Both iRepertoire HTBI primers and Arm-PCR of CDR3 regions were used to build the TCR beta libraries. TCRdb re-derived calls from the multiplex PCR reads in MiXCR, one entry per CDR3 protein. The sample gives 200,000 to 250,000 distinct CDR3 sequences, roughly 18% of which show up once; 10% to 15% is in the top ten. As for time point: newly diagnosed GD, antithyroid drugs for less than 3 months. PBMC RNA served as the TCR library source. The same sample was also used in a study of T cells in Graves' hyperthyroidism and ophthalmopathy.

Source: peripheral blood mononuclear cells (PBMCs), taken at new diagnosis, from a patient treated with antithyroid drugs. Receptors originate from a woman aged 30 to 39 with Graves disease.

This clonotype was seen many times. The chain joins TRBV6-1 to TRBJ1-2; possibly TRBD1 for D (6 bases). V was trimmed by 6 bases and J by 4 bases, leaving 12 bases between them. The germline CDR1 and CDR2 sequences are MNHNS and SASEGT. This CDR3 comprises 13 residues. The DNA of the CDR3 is TGTGCCAGCAGGTGGGACACAAGCTATGGCTACACCTTC. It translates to CASRWDTSYGYTF.

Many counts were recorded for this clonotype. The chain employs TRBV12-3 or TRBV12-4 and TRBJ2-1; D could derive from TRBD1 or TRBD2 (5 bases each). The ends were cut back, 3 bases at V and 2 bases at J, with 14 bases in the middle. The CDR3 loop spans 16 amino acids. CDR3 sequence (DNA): TGTGCCAGCAGTTTGAGCCGTGGGGGACCCTACAATGAGCAGTTCTTC. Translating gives CASSLSRGGPYNEQFF.

CDR3 region: CASSENRGLVTEAFF. CDR3 in DNA: TGTGCCAGCAGTGAAAACAGGGGGCTGGTAACTGAAGCTTTCTTT. This rearrangement joins TRBV2 to TRBJ1-1, with 9 bases aligning to TRBD1. Trimming at V came to 2 bases and at J to 5 bases, leaving 6 bases not matched to a gene. The CDR3 has 15 residues. CDR1 is SNHLY, CDR2 FYNNEI, per germline.

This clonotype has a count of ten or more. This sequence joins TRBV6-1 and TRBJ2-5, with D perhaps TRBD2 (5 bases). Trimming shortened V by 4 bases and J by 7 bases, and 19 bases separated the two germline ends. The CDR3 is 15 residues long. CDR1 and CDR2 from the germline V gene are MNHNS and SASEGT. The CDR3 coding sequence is TGTGCCAGCAGTGGCCGAGGTGGACTCGCCCGGACCCAGTACTTC. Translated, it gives CASSGRGGLARTQYF.

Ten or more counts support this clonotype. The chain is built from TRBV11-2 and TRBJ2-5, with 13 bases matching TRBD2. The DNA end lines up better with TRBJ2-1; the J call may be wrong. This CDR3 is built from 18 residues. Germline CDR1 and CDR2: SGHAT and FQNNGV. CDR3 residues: CASSSGTSGVLFDNEQFF. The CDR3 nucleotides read TGTGCCAGCAGCTCCGGGACTAGCGGGGTCCTCTTCGACAATGAGCAGTTCTTC.

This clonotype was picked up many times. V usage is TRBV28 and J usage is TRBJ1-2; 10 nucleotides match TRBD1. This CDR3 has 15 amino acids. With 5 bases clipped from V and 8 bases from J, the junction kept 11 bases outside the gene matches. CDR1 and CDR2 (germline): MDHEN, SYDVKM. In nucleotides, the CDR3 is TGTGCCAGCAGTCCCCCGACAGGGGGCTGGCAGGGCTACACCTTC. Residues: CASSPPTGGWQGYTF.

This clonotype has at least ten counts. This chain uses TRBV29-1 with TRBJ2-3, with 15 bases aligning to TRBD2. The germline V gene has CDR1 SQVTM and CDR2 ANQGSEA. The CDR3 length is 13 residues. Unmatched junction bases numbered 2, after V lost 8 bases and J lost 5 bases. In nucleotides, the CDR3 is TGCAGCAAGGGACTAGCGGGAGGAGATACGCAGTATTTT. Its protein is CSKGLAGGDTQYF.

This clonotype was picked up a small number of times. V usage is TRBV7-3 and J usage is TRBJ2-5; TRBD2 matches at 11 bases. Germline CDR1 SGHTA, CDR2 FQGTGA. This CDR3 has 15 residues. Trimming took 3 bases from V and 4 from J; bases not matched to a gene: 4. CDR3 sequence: CASSFSGGGGETQYF. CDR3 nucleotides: TGTGCCAGCAGCTTTAGCGGGGGGGGGGGAGAGACCCAGTACTTC.

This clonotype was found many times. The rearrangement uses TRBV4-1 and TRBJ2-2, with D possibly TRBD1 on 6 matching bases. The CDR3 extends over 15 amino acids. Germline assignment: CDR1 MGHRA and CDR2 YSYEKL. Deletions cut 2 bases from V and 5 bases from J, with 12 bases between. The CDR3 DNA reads TGCGCCAGCAGCCAAAGCCGACAGGTTACCGGGGAGCTGTTTTTT. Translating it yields CASSQSRQVTGELFF.

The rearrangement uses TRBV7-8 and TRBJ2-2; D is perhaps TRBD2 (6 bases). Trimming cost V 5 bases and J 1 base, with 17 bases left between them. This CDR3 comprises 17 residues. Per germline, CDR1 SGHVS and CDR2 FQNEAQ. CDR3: CASSPRGLALNTGELFF. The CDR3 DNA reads TGTGCCAGCAGCCCTCGGGGACTCGCATTGAACACCGGGGAGCTGTTTTTT.

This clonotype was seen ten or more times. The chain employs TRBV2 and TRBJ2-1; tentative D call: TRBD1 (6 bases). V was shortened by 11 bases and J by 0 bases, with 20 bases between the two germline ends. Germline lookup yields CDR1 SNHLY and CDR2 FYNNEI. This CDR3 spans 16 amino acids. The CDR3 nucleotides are TGTGCCGGAGGAAGTAGGGGGATGAGCTCCTACAATGAGCAGTTCTTC. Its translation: CAGGSRGMSSYNEQFF.

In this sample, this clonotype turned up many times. This chain's CDR3 is CASSPPWATDTQYF. CDR3 DNA: TGTGCCAGCAGTCCCCCCTGGGCCACAGATACGCAGTATTTT. The genes are TRBV28 and TRBJ2-3; unclear D gene. Trimming pared 5 bases from V and 2 bases from J, leaving 11 bases between. Germline V gene sequence: CDR1 MDHEN, CDR2 SYDVKM. This CDR3 comprises 14 residues.

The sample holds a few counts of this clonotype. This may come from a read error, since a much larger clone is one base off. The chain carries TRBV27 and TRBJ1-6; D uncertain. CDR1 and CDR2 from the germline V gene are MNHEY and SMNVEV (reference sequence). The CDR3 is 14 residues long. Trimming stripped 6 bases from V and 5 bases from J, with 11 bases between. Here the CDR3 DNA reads TGTGCCAGCAGCTCGTGGCTGAATAATTCACCCCTCCACTTT. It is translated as CASSSWLNNSPLHF.

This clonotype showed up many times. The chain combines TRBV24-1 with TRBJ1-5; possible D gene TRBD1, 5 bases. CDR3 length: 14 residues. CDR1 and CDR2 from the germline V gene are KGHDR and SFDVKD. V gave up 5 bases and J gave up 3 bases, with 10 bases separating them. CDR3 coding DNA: TGTGCCACCAGTGCGCCACAGGCCAATCAGCCCCAGCATTTT. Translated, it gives CATSAPQANQPQHF.

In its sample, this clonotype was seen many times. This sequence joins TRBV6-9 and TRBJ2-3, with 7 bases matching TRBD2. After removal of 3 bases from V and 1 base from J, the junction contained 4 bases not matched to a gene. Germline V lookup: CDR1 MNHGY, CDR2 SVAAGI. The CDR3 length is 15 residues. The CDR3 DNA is TGTGCCAGCAGTTACGGTCTAGCGGGCACAGATACGCAGTATTTT. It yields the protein CASSYGLAGTDTQYF.

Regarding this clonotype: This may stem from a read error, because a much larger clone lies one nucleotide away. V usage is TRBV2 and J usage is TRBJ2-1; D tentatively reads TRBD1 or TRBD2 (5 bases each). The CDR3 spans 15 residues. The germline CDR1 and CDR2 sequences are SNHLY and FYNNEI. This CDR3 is CASISTRGAYSEQFF. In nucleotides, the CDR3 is TGTGCCAGCATTTCTACTCGAGGGGCTTACAGTGAGCAGTTCTTC.

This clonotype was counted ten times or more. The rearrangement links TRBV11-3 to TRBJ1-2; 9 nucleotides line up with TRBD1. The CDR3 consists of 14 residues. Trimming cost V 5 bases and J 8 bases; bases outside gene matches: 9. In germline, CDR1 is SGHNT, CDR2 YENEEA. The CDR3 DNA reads TGTGCCAGCAGCCCACAACAGGGGGCTGAAGGCTACACCTTC. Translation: CASSPQQGAEGYTF.

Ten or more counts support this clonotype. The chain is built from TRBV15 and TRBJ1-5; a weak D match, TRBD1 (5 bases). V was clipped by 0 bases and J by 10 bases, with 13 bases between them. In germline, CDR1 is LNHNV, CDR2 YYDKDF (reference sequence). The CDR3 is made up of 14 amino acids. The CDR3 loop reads CATSRDTGQFPQHF. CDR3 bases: TGTGCCACCAGCAGAGATACAGGCCAATTTCCCCAGCATTTT.

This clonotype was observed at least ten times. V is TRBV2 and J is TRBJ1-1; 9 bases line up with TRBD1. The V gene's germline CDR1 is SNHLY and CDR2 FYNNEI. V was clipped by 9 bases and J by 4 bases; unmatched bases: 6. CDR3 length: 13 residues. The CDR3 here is CASPDRGGTEAFF. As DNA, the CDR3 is TGTGCCAGTCCAGACAGGGGGGGCACTGAAGCTTTCTTT.

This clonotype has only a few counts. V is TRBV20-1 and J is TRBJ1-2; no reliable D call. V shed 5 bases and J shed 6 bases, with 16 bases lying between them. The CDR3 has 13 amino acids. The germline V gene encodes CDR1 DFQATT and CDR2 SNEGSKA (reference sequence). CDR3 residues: CSAPPRVSHGYTF. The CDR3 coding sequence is TGCAGTGCTCCCCCGCGAGTGTCACATGGCTACACCTTC.

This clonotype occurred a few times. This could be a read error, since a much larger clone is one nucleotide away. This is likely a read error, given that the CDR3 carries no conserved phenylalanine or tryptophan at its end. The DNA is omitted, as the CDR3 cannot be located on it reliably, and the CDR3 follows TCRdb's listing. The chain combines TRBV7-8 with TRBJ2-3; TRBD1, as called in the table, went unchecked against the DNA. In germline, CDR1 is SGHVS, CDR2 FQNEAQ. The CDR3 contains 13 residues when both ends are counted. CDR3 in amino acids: CASSLQSGDRGYL.

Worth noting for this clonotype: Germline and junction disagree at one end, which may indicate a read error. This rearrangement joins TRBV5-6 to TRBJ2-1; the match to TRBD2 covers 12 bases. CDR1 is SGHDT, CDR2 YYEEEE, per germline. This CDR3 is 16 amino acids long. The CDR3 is CASSLVRLAGDNGQFF. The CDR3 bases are TGTGCCAGCAGCTTGGTCCGACTAGCGGGAGACAATGGGCAGTTCTTC.

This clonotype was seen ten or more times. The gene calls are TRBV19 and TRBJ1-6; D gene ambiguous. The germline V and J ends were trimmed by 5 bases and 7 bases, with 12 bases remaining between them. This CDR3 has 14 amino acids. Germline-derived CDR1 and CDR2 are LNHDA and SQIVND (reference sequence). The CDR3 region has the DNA TGTGCCAGTAGTCGAAAGGTCACAAATTCACCCCTCCACTTT. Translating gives CASSRKVTNSPLHF.

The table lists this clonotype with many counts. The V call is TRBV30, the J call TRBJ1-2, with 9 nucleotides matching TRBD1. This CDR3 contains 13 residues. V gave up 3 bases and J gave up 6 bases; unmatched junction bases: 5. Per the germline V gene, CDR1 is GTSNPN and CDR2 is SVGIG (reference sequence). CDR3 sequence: CAWRLQGADGYTF. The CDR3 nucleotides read TGTGCCTGGAGGCTACAGGGGGCCGATGGCTACACCTTC.

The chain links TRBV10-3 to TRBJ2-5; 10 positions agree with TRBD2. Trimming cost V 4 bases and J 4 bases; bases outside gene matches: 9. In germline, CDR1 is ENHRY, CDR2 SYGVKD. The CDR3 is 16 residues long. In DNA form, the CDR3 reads TGTGCCATCAGTGGCCAAGCGGGAGGGCCGGGAGAGACCCAGTACTTC. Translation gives CAISGQAGGPGETQYF.

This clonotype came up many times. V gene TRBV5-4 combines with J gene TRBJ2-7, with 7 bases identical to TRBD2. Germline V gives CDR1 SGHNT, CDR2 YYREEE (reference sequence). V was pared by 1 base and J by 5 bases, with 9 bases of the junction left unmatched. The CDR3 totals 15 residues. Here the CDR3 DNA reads TGTGCCAGCAGCTTGCTAGCGGTTCTCCCCCACGAGCAGTACTTC. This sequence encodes CASSLLAVLPHEQYF.

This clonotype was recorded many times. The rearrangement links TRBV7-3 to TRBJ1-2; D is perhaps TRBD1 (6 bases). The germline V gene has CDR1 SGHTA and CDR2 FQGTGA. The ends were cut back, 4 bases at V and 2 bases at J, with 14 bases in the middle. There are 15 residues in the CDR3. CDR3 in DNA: TGTGCCAGCAGCTCAAGAGGACAGTTAAACTATGGCTACACCTTC. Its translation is CASSSRGQLNYGYTF.